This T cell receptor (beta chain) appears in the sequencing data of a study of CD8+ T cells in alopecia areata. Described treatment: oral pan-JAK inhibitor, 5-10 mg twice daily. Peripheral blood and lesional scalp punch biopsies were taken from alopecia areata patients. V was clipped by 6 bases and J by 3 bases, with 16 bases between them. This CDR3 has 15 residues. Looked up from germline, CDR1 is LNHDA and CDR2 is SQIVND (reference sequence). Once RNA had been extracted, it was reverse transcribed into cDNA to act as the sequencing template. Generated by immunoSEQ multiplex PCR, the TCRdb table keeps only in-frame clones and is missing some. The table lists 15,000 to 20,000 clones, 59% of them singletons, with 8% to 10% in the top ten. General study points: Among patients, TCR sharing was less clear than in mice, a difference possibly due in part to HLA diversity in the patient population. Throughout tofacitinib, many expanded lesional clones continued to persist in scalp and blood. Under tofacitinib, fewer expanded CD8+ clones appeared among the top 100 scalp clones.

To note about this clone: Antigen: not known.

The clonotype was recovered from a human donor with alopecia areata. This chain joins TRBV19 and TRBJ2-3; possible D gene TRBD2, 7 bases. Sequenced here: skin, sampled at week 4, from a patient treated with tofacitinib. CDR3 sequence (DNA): TGTGCCAGTAGCCCTCGGGGGGCCCGGACAGATACGCAGTATTTT. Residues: CASSPRGARTDTQYF.